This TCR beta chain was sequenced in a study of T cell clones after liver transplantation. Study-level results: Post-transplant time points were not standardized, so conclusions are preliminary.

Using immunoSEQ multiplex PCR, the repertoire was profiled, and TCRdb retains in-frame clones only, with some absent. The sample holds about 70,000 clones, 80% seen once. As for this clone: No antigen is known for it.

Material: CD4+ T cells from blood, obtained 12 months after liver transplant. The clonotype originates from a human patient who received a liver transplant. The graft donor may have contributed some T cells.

The CDR3 coding sequence is TGTGCTAGTCTGCGTCGAGCCTACGAGCAGTACTTC. Its translation: CASLRRAYEQYF. The chain couples TRBV12-5 to TRBJ2-7, with unresolved D. V shed 8 bases and J shed 2 bases, with 10 bases lying between them. Germline V lookup: CDR1 LGHNT, CDR2 FRNRAP. The CDR3 is 12 amino acids.